This TCR beta chain was recovered during a study of OX40 agonist ivuxolimab in advanced cancers. This clone occurred a few times. Its antigen is not known. The protocol was immunoSEQ multiplex PCR, while the TCRdb copy is restricted to in-frame clones and leaves out a portion. The table shows around 54,000 clones, with approximately 90% occurring only once. Baseline, cycle 4 day 1, and cycle 7 day 1 were the blood sampling points. The germline gives CDR1 LNHNV, CDR2 YYDKDF (reference sequence). There are 13 residues in the CDR3. V was clipped by 9 bases and J by 0 bases, with 11 bases between them. General study findings and limits: Nonresponders, in some cases, also had low normalized T-cell clonal expansion.

Sequencing was performed on CD4+ or CD8+ T cells sorted from blood, taken in a trial of the OX40 agonist ivuxolimab. This receptor was obtained from an adult with an advanced solid tumor such as melanoma, head and neck, liver or kidney cancer. The rearrangement joins TRBV15 to TRBJ1-1; D is possibly TRBD1 (5 bases). The CDR3 reads CATEGGVNTEAFF. CDR3 DNA sequence: TGTGCCACAGAGGGAGGGGTGAACACTGAAGCTTTCTTT.